These 19 T cell receptor beta chains share one sample of origin, sequenced in a study of technical replicates of blood from a handful of donors. Clones were sequenced by immunoSEQ multiplex PCR, and TCRdb holds only the in-frame ones, with some missing. The sample consists of approximately 92,000 clones, 85% to 95% of them appearing once. The specimen was T cells isolated from PBMCs. These receptors were taken from a human donor in good health.

This chain's CDR3 is CASSRATGYEQYF. Here the CDR3 DNA reads TGTGCCAGCAGCCGTGCGACAGGGTACGAGCAGTACTTC. J is TRBJ2-7 and V is TRBV7-6; 7 bases align to TRBD1. Germline CDR1 reads SGHVS; CDR2 reads FNYEAQ. This CDR3 has 13 residues. The junction had 5 bases not matched to a gene; V was cut back by 5 bases and J by 4 bases.

V usage is TRBV30 and J usage is TRBJ2-7, with TRBD2 as a possible D gene (7 bases). This CDR3 has 13 amino acids. V was shortened by 4 bases and J by 4 bases, with 14 bases between the two germline ends. CDR1 is GTSNPN, CDR2 SVGIG, per germline (reference sequence). This chain's CDR3 is CAWTRGGVYEQYF. For the CDR3, the DNA is TGTGCCTGGACCAGAGGGGGGGTTTACGAGCAGTACTTC.

V usage is TRBV5-4 and J usage is TRBJ1-2, with 8 nucleotides matching TRBD1. The CDR3 extends over 14 amino acids. From germline, CDR1 is SGHNT and CDR2 YYREEE (reference sequence). V trimming: 5 bases; J trimming: 0 bases; junction bases outside the gene matches: 3. CDR3 residues: CASRLQGANYGYTF. In DNA form, the CDR3 reads TGTGCCAGCAGACTACAGGGGGCTAACTATGGCTACACCTTC.

The V and J genes are TRBV13 and TRBJ1-5; 8 nucleotides agree with TRBD1. V lost 5 bases, J lost 0 bases, and 6 bases stayed unmatched. The length of the CDR3 is 16 residues. Germline V gives CDR1 PRHDT, CDR2 FYEKMQ (reference sequence). CDR3 nucleotides: TGTGCCAGCAGCCTACAGGGGGAATTTAGCAATCAGCCCCAGCATTTT. Its protein is CASSLQGEFSNQPQHF.

CDR3 in amino acids: CASSLWTSGYTDTQYF. The CDR3 DNA sequence: TGTGCCAGCAGCTTGTGGACTAGCGGATACACAGATACGCAGTATTTT. The V call is TRBV5-6, the J call TRBJ2-3; TRBD2 matches at 10 bases. CDR1 SGHDT and CDR2 YYEEEE come from the germline V gene. This CDR3 is 16 amino acids long. Trimming took 1 base from V and 2 from J; bases not matched to a gene: 4.

The chain combines TRBV10-3 with TRBJ2-1; a weak D match, TRBD2 (6 bases). The CDR3 spans 15 residues. Germline CDR1 reads ENHRY; CDR2 reads SYGVKD. Trimming removed 0 bases at V and 6 bases at J, with 12 bases between. CDR3 sequence reads: CAISESRGSGNEQFF. The CDR3 coding sequence is TGTGCCATCAGTGAGTCGAGGGGTAGCGGCAATGAGCAGTTCTTC.

This clone was detected once. The rearrangement links TRBV6-5 to TRBJ1-1; no reliable D call. CDR1 and CDR2 from the germline V gene are MNHEY and SVGAGI. V lost 4 bases to trimming and J lost 5 bases, with 17 bases between them. The CDR3 is 15 amino acids. The CDR3 DNA is TGTGCCAGCAGTTTCGACTGGATAGTGGATACTGAAGCTTTCTTT. This codes for CASSFDWIVDTEAFF.

This rearrangement joins TRBV7-6 to TRBJ2-7; tentative D call: TRBD2 (8 bases). CDR1 and CDR2 from the germline V gene are SGHVS and FNYEAQ. Trimming removed 5 bases at V and 4 bases at J, with 21 bases between. This CDR3 contains 16 residues. The CDR3 spells CASSLEGGGRTYEQYF. CDR3 in DNA: TGTGCCAGCAGCCTCGAAGGGGGCGGGAGGACGTACGAGCAGTACTTC.

The chain is built from TRBV6-4 and TRBJ1-5; 8 bases match TRBD1. CDR1 MRHNA and CDR2 SNTAGT come from the germline V gene. CDR3 size: 17 residues. Trimming took 9 bases from V and 8 from J; bases not matched to a gene: 21. The CDR3, as DNA: TGTGCCAGAACCCGAATCGGGACAGGCCCCTTCGGGGAGCCCCAGCATTTT. Translation: CARTRIGTGPFGEPQHF.

The chain couples TRBV6-5 to TRBJ2-7, with D unclear. Germline assignment: CDR1 MNHEY and CDR2 SVGAGI. The CDR3 contains 14 residues. Trimming pared 3 bases from V and 0 bases from J, leaving 9 bases between. In nucleotides, the CDR3 is TGTGCCAGCAGTTATTCAGGTTCCTCCTACGAGCAGTACTTC. Protein product: CASSYSGSSYEQYF.

This clone was found once. One junction end does not reproduce the germline sequence, and a read error may be involved. The CDR3 spells CARSQGVTEAFF. Written as DNA, the CDR3 is TGCGCCCGCAGCCAGGGCGTCACTGAAGCTTTCTTT. The chain is built from TRBV4-1 and TRBJ1-1; D is perhaps TRBD1 (5 bases). There are 12 residues in the CDR3. Germline CDR1 MGHRA, CDR2 YSYEKL.

The CDR3: CASRAGGHGYTF. The CDR3 DNA reads as TGTGCCAGTAGGGCAGGGGGTCATGGCTACACCTTC. V and J are TRBV19 and TRBJ1-2; the match to TRBD1 covers 7 bases. Germline CDR1 reads LNHDA; CDR2 reads SQIVND (reference sequence). With 6 bases clipped from V and 6 bases from J, the junction kept 4 bases outside the gene matches. The CDR3 consists of 12 residues.

Regarding this clone: This CDR3 is also generated by other DNA sequences in the sample. The CDR3: CSASQNYEQYF. The CDR3 DNA sequence: TGCAGTGCCTCGCAGAATTACGAGCAGTACTTC. The V and J genes are TRBV20-1 and TRBJ2-7; D call uncertain. V shed 6 bases and J shed 4 bases, with 10 bases lying between them. This CDR3 region has 11 residues. In germline, CDR1 is DFQATT, CDR2 SNEGSKA (reference sequence).

This rearrangement joins TRBV9 to TRBJ2-5; D call uncertain. The V gene lost 4 bases and the J gene lost 5 bases, with 12 bases spanning the gap. The CDR3 runs 13 residues. Germline CDR1 SGDLS, CDR2 YYNGEE. CDR3 region: CASSTNIGETQYF. CDR3 DNA sequence: TGTGCCAGCAGCACTAACATAGGCGAGACCCAGTACTTC. Using reference TRBV9 and TRBJ2-5 for the parts outside the CDR3, the full variable domain is DSGVTQTPKHLITATGQRVTLRCSPRSGDLSVYWYQQSLDQGLQFLIQYYNGEERAKGNILERFSAQQFPDLHSELNLSSLELGDSALYFCASSTNIGETQYFGPGTRLLVL.

This clone was detected once. The chain recombines TRBV5-1 with TRBJ2-3; 8 bases agree with TRBD2. The CDR3 is 18 residues long. CDR1 SGHRS and CDR2 YFSETQ come from the germline V gene. V gave up 1 base and J gave up 0 bases; unmatched junction bases: 10. The CDR3 loop is CASSLLSGGGLSTDTQYF. The CDR3 region has the DNA TGCGCCAGCAGCTTGTTATCCGGGGGGGGACTGAGCACAGATACGCAGTATTTT.

The rearrangement links TRBV7-8 to TRBJ2-7; 11 bases are shared with TRBD2. The J segment lost 2 bases and the V segment lost 1 base, leaving 4 bases of the junction unmatched. The CDR3 has 16 amino acids. Germline CDR1 and CDR2: SGHVS and FQNEAQ. DNA of the CDR3: TGTGCCAGCAGCTTAGTAGCGGGAGGGACCCCCTACGAGCAGTACTTC. Protein product: CASSLVAGGTPYEQYF. The full variable domain, with the rest looked up from reference TRBV7-8 and TRBJ2-7, is GAGVSQSPRYKVAKRGQDVALRCDPISGHVSLFWYQQALGQGPEFLTYFQNEAQLDKSGLPSDRFFAERPEGSVSTLKIQRTQQEDSAVYLCASSLVAGGTPYEQYFGPGTRLTVT.

This clone was counted once. V is TRBV28 and J is TRBJ2-5; weak D call: TRBD1 (6 bases). Trimming pared 4 bases from V and 5 bases from J, leaving 14 bases between. The CDR3 totals 14 residues. Per germline, CDR1 MDHEN and CDR2 SYDVKM. CDR3 sequence: CASSYPRGSETQYF. DNA for the CDR3: TGTGCCAGCAGTTACCCCAGGGGATCGGAGACCCAGTACTTC.

The CDR3 here is CASSPPRSGTLNTGELFF. The CDR3 DNA reads TGTGCCAGCTCACCACCGAGGTCCGGGACACTAAACACCGGGGAGCTGTTTTTT. The chain joins TRBV18 to TRBJ2-2; the D gene is possibly TRBD1 (6 bases). V was pared by 0 bases and J by 2 bases, with 16 bases between. The CDR3 extends over 18 amino acids. In germline, CDR1 is KGHSH, CDR2 LQKENI.

The V gene is TRBV27, the J gene TRBJ2-1, with 13 bases matching TRBD2. Per the germline V gene, CDR1 is MNHEY and CDR2 is SMNVEV (reference sequence). The CDR3 has 14 residues. V dropped 8 bases and J dropped 10; count of bases not matched to a gene: 8. The CDR3 reads CASQGLAGVQEQFF. CDR3 in DNA: TGTGCCAGCCAAGGACTAGCGGGAGTTCAGGAGCAGTTCTTC.